This TCR beta chain was observed in a study of cytomegalovirus exposure and HLA in healthy donors. Overall study: Among the roughly 400 genotyped donors, about 81% were placed in the Caucasian-associated ancestry cluster.

V lost 4 bases, J lost 7 bases, and 7 bases stayed unmatched. This CDR3 is 16 amino acids long. In germline, CDR1 is MNHNY, CDR2 SVGAGI (reference sequence). Amplification used 60 Vbeta primers and 13 Jbeta primers. TCRdb's copy holds only in-frame clones and misses some; the assay was immunoSEQ multiplex PCR. The sample holds about 160,000 clones; 70% to 80% are singletons and the top ten take 0.95% to 1.1%. This chain connects TRBV6-6 to TRBJ2-1; 13 nucleotides match TRBD2. Input material: PBMCs. This clonotype originated in a woman between 40 and 50 years old in good health and CMV-seronegative. CDR3 loop: CASSSWTSGSSNEQFF. For the CDR3, the DNA is TGTGCCAGCAGTTCCTGGACTAGCGGGAGTTCAAATGAGCAGTTCTTC.